Below, one T cell receptor (beta chain) is given with its context. The antigen remains undetermined. This specimen comes from a study of T-cell memory formation after mild COVID-19. Study conclusions and caveats: The appearance of some responding clones in pre-infection memory suggested that cross-reactive memory joined.

TCRdb independently ran MiXCR on the 5' RACE reads; one entry per CDR3 protein. The sample holds around 510,000 distinct CDR3 sequences, about 20% seen once. V gave up 1 base and J gave up 10 bases, with 23 bases separating them. CDR1 and CDR2 (germline): DFQATT, SNEGSKA (reference sequence). CDR3 length: 16 amino acids. Sequencing was performed on PBMCs or a T cell subset sorted from them (not recorded which). V gene TRBV20-1 combines with J gene TRBJ2-1; D could derive from TRBD1 or TRBD2 (5 bases each). This clonotype originated in an adult woman who had mild COVID-19 (a few samples of this study predate the infection). Cell type and time point are not known. The CDR3 spells CSARGRVRGASLEQFF. CDR3 nucleotides: TGCAGTGCTAGAGGAAGAGTTCGTGGGGCTAGCCTAGAGCAGTTCTTC.